The present T cell receptor (beta chain) was sequenced within a study of T cell repertoires in cytomegalovirus infection. CDR1 and CDR2 from the germline V gene are SEHNR and FQNEAQ (reference sequence). The CDR3 is 16 residues long. A word on this clonotype: Antigen unknown. A clone one base away is much larger, so this may be a read error.

TCRdb processed the reads anew with MiXCR; each CDR3 protein has one entry. The data hold 450,000 to 600,000 distinct CDR3 sequences, with about 42% observed a single time. This clonotype originated in a human donor in good health (CMV status not recorded). Some clones in this sample may be carry-over from other donors' samples. The chain employs TRBV7-9 and TRBJ2-2, with TRBD2 identical over 8 bases. The specimen comprised cultured PBMCs, sampled from culture after CMV antigen stimulation. CDR3: CASSSSGRTSTGELCF. In DNA form, the CDR3 reads TGTGCCAGCAGCTCCAGCGGGAGAACATCTACCGGGGAGCTGTGTTTT.